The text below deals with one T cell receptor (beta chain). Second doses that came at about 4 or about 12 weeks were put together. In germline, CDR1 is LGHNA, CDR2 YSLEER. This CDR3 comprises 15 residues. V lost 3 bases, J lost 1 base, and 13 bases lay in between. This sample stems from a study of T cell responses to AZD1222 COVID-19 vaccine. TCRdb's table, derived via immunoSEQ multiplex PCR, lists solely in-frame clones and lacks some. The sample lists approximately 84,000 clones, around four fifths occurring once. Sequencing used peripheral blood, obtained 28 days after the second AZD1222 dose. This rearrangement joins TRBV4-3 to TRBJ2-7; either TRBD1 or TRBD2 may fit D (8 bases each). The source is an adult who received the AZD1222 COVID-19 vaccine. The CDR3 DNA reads TGCGCCAGCAGCCACGGGAGGGACAGGTCCTACGAGCAGTACTTC. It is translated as CASSHGRDRSYEQYF.